This T cell receptor beta chain was captured in a study of T cell clones after liver transplantation. About the study: Pre-transplant mixed lymphocyte reactions yielded third-party-reactive TCRbeta sequences as comparators for graft-donor-reactive sequences. Findings and limits, study-wide: In most of the 8 subjects, circulating graft-donor-reactive CD4 TCRbeta sequences fell significantly after transplant.

The V end was cut by 6 bases, the J end by 0 bases, with 15 bases between. Germline assignment: CDR1 WNHNN and CDR2 SYGVQD (reference sequence). The CDR3 covers 16 residues. As for this clone: The antigen is undetermined.

Assay used: immunoSEQ multiplex PCR; TCRdb lists only in-frame clones, some missing. The sample lists tens of thousands of clones; around two thirds were seen once. The rearrangement uses TRBV10-1 and TRBJ2-4; D gene ambiguous. This receptor was identified in a human patient who received a liver transplant. Some T cells may arise from the graft donor. The sample was CD4+ T cells from blood, taken at the approximately 16-month timepoint. The CDR3, as DNA: TGCGCCAGCAGCCCAGACCTCAAGTTAGCCAAAAACATTCAGTACTTC. Translated, it gives CASSPDLKLAKNIQYF.